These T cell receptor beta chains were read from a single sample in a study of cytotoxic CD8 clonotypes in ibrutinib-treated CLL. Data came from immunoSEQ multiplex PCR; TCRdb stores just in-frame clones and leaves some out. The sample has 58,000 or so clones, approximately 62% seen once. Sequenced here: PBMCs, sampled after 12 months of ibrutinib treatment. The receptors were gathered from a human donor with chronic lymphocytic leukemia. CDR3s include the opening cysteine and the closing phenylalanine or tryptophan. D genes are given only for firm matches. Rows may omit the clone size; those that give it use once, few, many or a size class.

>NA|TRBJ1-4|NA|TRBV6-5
CASSFMFNEKLFF
TGTGCCAGCAGTTTCATGTTCAATGAAAAACTGTTTTTT
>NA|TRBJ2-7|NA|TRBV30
CAWSQAGPGEQYF
TGTGCCTGGAGCCAAGCGGGTCCTGGCGAGCAGTACTTC
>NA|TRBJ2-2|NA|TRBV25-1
CASLPPVGTGELFF
TGTGCCAGCCTCCCCCCGGTGGGCACCGGGGAGCTGTTTTTT
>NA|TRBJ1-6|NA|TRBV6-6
CASSLSGSPLHF
TGTGCCAGCAGTTTAAGTGGTTCACCCCTCCACTTT
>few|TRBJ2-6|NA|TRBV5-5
CASSLYPVRTDSSGANVLTF
TGTGCCAGCAGCTTATACCCGGTGAGGACGGATAGCTCTGGGGCCAACGTCCTGACTTTC
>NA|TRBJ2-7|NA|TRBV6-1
CASSETRQGQWKYF
TGTGCCAGCAGTGAAACGAGGCAGGGACAATGGAAGTACTTC
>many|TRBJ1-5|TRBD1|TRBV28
CASIRGGSQPQHF
TGTGCCAGCATTCGAGGGGGCAGTCAGCCCCAGCATTTT
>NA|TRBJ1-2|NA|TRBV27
CASSLKMHGASNYGYTF
TGTGCCAGCAGTTTAAAGATGCATGGGGCCTCTAACTATGGCTACACCTTC
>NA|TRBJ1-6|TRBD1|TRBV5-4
CASSLGGQFSPLHF
TGTGCCAGCAGCTTGGGGGGACAGTTTTCACCCCTCCACTTT
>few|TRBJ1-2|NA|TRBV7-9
CASSFLTLGRGGNYGYTF
TGTGCCAGCAGTTTTCTGACCCTTGGACGGGGAGGGAACTATGGCTACACCTTC